The 5 T cell receptor beta chains below were found in one sample sequenced in a study of blood T cell repertoires in COVID-19. Libraries were prepared by immunoSEQ multiplex PCR; TCRdb keeps only in-frame clonotypes and omits some of them. There are tens of thousands of clones in the sample; 88% occur only once, and roughly 45% lies in the top ten. The sequencing sample was made of peripheral blood. The receptors here all came from a human donor in a cohort sampled during active COVID-19.

The chain joins TRBV19 to TRBJ1-3, with TRBD1 matching 7 bases. Germline V CDR1 and CDR2: LNHDA, SQIVND (reference sequence). V lost 10 bases to trimming and J lost 3 bases; unmatched junction nucleotides: 6. There are 13 residues in the CDR3. CDR3 sequence reads: CATGTEFGNTIYF. DNA for the CDR3: TGTGCCACCGGGACAGAATTTGGAAACACCATATATTTT.

This chain's CDR3 is CASSPAGDWYEQYF. For the CDR3, the DNA is TGTGCCAGCAGTCCAGCGGGGGATTGGTACGAGCAGTACTTC. The V gene is TRBV28, the J gene TRBJ2-7; TRBD2 agrees at 8 bases. The CDR3 spans 14 residues. Germline V lookup: CDR1 MDHEN, CDR2 SYDVKM. Trimming cost V 5 bases and J 4 bases; bases outside gene matches: 7.

V and J are TRBV18 and TRBJ1-2; TRBD1 is a possible D gene (6 bases). V dropped 3 bases and J dropped 4 bases, with 21 bases sitting between them. Germline values: CDR1 KGHSH, CDR2 LQKENI. The CDR3 contains 17 residues. CDR3 bases: TGTGCCAGCTCACCCATACTCGGGCCAGGGGCCATCTATGGCTACACCTTC. Protein product: CASSPILGPGAIYGYTF.

The genes are TRBV5-6 and TRBJ2-1; TRBD2 is a possible D gene (6 bases). The CDR3 has 16 amino acids. Germline values: CDR1 SGHDT, CDR2 YYEEEE. V was clipped by 0 bases and J by 9 bases, with 19 bases between them. The DNA for the CDR3 is TGTGCCAGCAGCTTGGACGCGGGAACCGAGCCCGGTGAGCAGTTCTTC. Amino acid sequence: CASSLDAGTEPGEQFF. Using reference TRBV5-6 and TRBJ2-1 for the parts outside the CDR3, the full variable domain is DAGVTQSPTHLIKTRGQQVTLRCSPKSGHDTVSWYQQALGQGPQFIFQYYEEEERQRGNFPDRFSGHQFPNYSSELNVNALLLGDSALYLCASSLDAGTEPGEQFFGPGTRLTVL.

V is TRBV11-3 and J is TRBJ2-1, with 8 bases that match TRBD2. This CDR3 has 14 amino acids. Germline V gene data show CDR1 as SGHNT and CDR2 as YENEEA. With 5 bases clipped from V and 7 bases from J, the junction kept 7 bases outside the gene matches. DNA for the CDR3: TGTGCCAGCAGCCCCGTGGTAGCGGGGAATGAGCAGTTCTTC. As protein: CASSPVVAGNEQFF.